The rows below give T cell receptor beta chains drawn from one sample of a study of PD-1 blockade in classical Hodgkin lymphoma. Profiled with immunoSEQ multiplex PCR; TCRdb holds only in-frame clones, not every one. The sample contains more than 13,000 clones, around 90% of which appear only once. The material sequenced was CD8+ T cells from blood, taken before the fourth cycle of nivolumab. The receptors stem from a human donor with classical Hodgkin lymphoma. Both conserved end residues are part of each CDR3. D genes are given only for firm matches. Clone size is shown for a subset of rows, as once, few, many or a class of expanded clone.

TRBD1	-	TRBJ1-3	TRBV18	CAGRKDRAPGNTIYF	TGTGCCGGCCGGAAGGACAGGGCTCCTGGAAACACCATATATTTT
-	-	TRBJ1-2	TRBV27	CASSLRREGYGYTF	TGTGCCAGCAGTTTACGCAGGGAGGGGTATGGCTACACCTTC
TRBD1	-	TRBJ1-5	TRBV28	CASSRPGGGNQPQHF	TGTGCCAGCTCCCGGCCAGGGGGCGGCAATCAGCCCCAGCATTTT
-	-	TRBJ2-4	TRBV28	CASSFFQSFGNIQYF	TGTGCCAGCAGTTTTTTTCAATCTTTCGGGAACATTCAGTACTTC
-	-	TRBJ2-7	TRBV28	CASRDWGEQYF	TGTGCCAGCAGAGACTGGGGCGAGCAGTACTTC
TRBD2	-	TRBJ2-2	TRBV7-8	CASSGQGLALISGELFF	TGTGCCAGCAGCGGACAGGGACTAGCGTTAATATCCGGGGAGCTGTTTTTT
TRBD1	-	TRBJ1-1	TRBV10-3	CANAPSGQGDTEAFF	TGTGCCAACGCCCCTTCAGGACAGGGGGACACTGAAGCTTTCTTT
-	-	TRBJ2-7	TRBV15	CATSREGGGHYEQYF	TGTGCCACCAGCAGAGAAGGCGGGGGCCACTACGAGCAGTACTTC
TRBD1	-	TRBJ2-5	TRBV7-2	CASSLPQGARGETQYF	TGTGCCAGCAGTCTACCCCAGGGGGCGCGCGGAGAGACCCAGTACTTC
-	-	TRBJ2-7	TRBV28	CASSPLYSSRVGSYEQYF	TGTGCCAGCAGTCCCCTATACTCCAGCAGGGTGGGATCCTACGAGCAGTACTTC
-	-	TRBJ2-7	TRBV4-1	CASSASGQGGYEQYF	TGCGCCAGCAGCGCTTCCGGGCAGGGGGGCTACGAGCAGTACTTC
-	once	TRBJ2-7	TRBV7-9	CASSLGTYEQYF	TGTGCCAGCAGCTTAGGTACTTACGAGCAGTACTTC
TRBD2	-	TRBJ2-1	TRBV4-2	CASSSEREVPNEQFF	TGTGCCAGCAGCTCTGAGCGGGAGGTCCCCAATGAGCAGTTCTTC
-	-	TRBJ2-7	TRBV5-6	CASSFLSQGINEQYF	TGTGCCAGCAGCTTTCTATCCCAGGGTATCAACGAGCAGTACTTC
-	-	TRBJ2-2	TRBV9	CASSVAGGGALGELFF	TGTGCCAGCAGCGTAGCTGGTGGGGGGGCCCTCGGGGAGCTGTTTTTT
TRBD2	-	TRBJ2-5	TRBV18	CASSPQALAGGPRETQYF	TGTGCCAGCTCACCACAGGCGCTAGCGGGGGGGCCGAGAGAGACCCAGTACTTC
-	-	TRBJ2-1	TRBV19	CASSIGRGGGTYNEQFF	TGTGCCAGTAGTATTGGCCGCGGTGGCGGAACCTACAATGAGCAGTTCTTC
TRBD1	-	TRBJ2-7	TRBV9	CASSAGDSSSYEQYF	TGTGCCAGCAGCGCTGGGGACAGTTCCTCCTACGAGCAGTACTTC
TRBD2	-	TRBJ2-1	TRBV27	CASSLGSGGSNEQFF	TGTGCCAGCAGCCTCGGGTCGGGAGGATCTAATGAGCAGTTCTTC
-	-	TRBJ2-7	TRBV27	CASSFGPLYEQYF	TGTGCCAGCAGTTTTGGACCCCTCTACGAGCAGTACTTC
-	-	TRBJ1-2	TRBV28	CASSPWGTEGYTF	TGTGCCAGCAGTCCCTGGGGAACGGAGGGCTACACCTTC
-	-	TRBJ2-7	TRBV4-1	CASSDRATAYEQYF	TGCGCCAGCAGCGACCGCGCTACGGCCTACGAGCAGTACTTC
-	-	TRBJ2-1	TRBV19	CASSIGTASYNEQFF	TGTGCCAGTAGTATAGGGACAGCTAGTTACAATGAGCAGTTCTTC
-	once	TRBJ2-5	TRBV6-1	CASSPGVLQETQYF	TGTGCCAGCAGTCCGGGGGTCCTCCAAGAGACCCAGTACTTC
-	-	TRBJ2-5	TRBV6-1	CASSEYSQETQYF	TGTGCCAGCAGTGAATACAGTCAAGAGACCCAGTACTTC
-	-	TRBJ2-3	TRBV12-1	CASSPWEGTQYF	TGTGCCAGCAGCCCCTGGGAGGGTACGCAGTATTTT
TRBD1	-	TRBJ2-7	TRBV7-8	CASSLEGPRTGFVYEQYF	TGTGCCAGCAGCTTAGAGGGTCCGCGGACAGGGTTCGTTTACGAGCAGTACTTC